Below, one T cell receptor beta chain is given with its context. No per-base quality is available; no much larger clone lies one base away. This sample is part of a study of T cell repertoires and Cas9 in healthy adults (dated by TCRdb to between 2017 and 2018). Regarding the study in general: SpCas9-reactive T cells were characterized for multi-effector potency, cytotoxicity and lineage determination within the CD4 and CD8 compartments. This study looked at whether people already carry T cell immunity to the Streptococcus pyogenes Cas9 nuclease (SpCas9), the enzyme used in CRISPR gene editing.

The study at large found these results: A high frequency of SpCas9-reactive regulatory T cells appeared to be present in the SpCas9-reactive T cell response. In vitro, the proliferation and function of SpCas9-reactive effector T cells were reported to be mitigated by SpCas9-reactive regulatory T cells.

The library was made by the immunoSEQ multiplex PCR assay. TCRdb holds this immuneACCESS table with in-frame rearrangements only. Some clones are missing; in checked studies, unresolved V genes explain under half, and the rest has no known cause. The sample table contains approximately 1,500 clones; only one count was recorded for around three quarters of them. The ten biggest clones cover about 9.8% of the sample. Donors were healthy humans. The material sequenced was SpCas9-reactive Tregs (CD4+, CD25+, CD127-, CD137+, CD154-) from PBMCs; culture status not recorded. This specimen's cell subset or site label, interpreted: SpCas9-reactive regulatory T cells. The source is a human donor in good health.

CDR3 region: CASSSWDGYNEQFF. The DNA reads as follows: TGTGCCAGCAGTTCGTGGGACGGTTACAATGAGCAGTTCTTC. The receptor chain draws on TRBV2 and TRBJ2-1; the D gene is possibly TRBD1 or TRBD2, each agreeing over 5 bases. According to the germline V gene, CDR1 reads SNHLY and CDR2 reads FYNNEI. Measured from the cysteine to the phenylalanine, the CDR3 is 14 residues long. Of the read, only the CDR3 DNA is kept; its 42 bases are in frame from base 1. The V and J ends are trimmed by 5 bases and 4 bases, leaving 12 bases between them.